This T cell receptor beta chain was found in a study of blood T cell repertoires in COVID-19. Turning to the study itself: Spain, Italy and the United States supplied samples that represented acute and convalescent COVID-19. Sources were T cells, B-cell-depleted T cells, or PBMCs; the material itself was cDNA or gDNA.

In the original workflow: Using reference gene primer amplification, nucleated cell counts were estimated. Here immunoSEQ multiplex PCR was the method, and the copy in TCRdb shows in-frame clones only, minus some. From that table come the V and J calls and clone size; the DNA was used to work out D and trimming. This table has roughly 300,000 clones, roughly 85% appearing once. This CDR3 is 12 amino acids long. The V gene's germline CDR1 is SGHNT and CDR2 YYREEE (reference sequence). V was shortened by 2 bases and J by 3 bases, with 6 bases between the two germline ends. This TCR was sampled from a human donor in a cohort sampled during active COVID-19. Material for sequencing was peripheral blood. The V gene is TRBV5-4, the J gene TRBJ2-7, with D perhaps matching TRBD2 (6 bases). CDR3 residues: CASSFGSYEQYF. In DNA form, the CDR3 reads TGTGCCAGCAGCTTCGGGAGCTACGAGCAGTACTTC.